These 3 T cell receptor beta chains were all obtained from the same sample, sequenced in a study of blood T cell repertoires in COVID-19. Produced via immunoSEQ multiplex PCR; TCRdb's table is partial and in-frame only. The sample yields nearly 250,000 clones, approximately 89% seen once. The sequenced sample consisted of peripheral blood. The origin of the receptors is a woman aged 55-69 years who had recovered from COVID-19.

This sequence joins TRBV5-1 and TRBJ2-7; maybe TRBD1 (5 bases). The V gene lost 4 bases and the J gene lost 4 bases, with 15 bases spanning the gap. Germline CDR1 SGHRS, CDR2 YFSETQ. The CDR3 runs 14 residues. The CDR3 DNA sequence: TGCGCCAGCAGCCCGCTCAGCAGGGCTTACGAGCAGTACTTC. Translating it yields CASSPLSRAYEQYF.

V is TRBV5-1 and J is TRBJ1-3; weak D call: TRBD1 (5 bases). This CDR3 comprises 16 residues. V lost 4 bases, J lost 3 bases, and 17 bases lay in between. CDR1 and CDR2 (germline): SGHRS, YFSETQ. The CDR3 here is CASSPPGENLGNTIYF. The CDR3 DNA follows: TGCGCCAGCAGCCCGCCGGGGGAGAACCTTGGAAACACCATATATTTT.

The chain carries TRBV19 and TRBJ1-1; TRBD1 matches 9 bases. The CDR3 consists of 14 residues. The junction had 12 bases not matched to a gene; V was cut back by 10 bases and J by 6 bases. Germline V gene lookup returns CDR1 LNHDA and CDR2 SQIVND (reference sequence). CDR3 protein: CATTGGDRASEAFF. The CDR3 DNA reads TGTGCCACCACGGGGGGGGACAGGGCTTCTGAAGCTTTCTTT. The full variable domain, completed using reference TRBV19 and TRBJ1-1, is DGGITQSPKYLFRKEGQNVTLSCEQNLNHDAMYWYRQDPGQGLRLIYYSQIVNDFQKGDIAEGYSVSREKKESFPLTVTSAQKNPTAFYLCATTGGDRASEAFFGQGTRLTVV.